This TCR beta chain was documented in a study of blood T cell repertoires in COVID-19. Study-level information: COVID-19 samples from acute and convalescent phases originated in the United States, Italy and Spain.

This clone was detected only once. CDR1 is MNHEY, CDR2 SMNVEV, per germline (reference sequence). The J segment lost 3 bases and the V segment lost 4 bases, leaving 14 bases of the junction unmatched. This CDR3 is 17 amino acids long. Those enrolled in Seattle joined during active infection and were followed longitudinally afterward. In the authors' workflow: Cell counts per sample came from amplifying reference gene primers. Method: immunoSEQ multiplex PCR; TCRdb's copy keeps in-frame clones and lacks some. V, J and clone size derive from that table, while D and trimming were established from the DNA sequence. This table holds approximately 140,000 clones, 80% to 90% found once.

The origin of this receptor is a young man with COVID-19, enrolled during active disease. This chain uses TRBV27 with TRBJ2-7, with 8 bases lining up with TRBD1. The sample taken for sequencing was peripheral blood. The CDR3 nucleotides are TGTGCCAGCAGTTCTAGCCCGACAGGGGATGATTACTACGAGCAGTACTTC. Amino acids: CASSSSPTGDDYYEQYF.